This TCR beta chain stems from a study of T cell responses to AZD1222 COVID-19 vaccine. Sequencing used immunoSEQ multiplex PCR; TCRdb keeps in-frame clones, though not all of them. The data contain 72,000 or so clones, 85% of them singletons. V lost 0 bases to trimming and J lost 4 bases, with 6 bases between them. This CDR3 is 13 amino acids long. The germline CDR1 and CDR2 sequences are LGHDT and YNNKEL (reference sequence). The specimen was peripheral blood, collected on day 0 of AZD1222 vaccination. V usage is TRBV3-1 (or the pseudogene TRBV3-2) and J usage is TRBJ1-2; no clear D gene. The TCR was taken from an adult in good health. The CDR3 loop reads CASSQETSYGYTF. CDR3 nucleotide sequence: TGTGCCAGCAGCCAAGAAACATCCTATGGCTACACCTTC.